The rows below give T cell receptor beta chains drawn from one sample of a study of regulatory T cells in long-lasting Graves disease. TCRdb processed the multiplex PCR reads anew with MiXCR; each CDR3 protein has one entry. Among some 430,000 distinct CDR3 sequences listed, about 22% were seen once. Sequencing used peripheral blood mononuclear cells (PBMCs), obtained when the disease was refractory, from a patient treated with antithyroid drugs. The receptors were sampled from a female donor with Graves disease. CDR3s include the opening cysteine and the closing phenylalanine or tryptophan. Each record gives: V gene, D gene, clone size, J gene, CDR3 DNA, CDR3 protein. The D gene is left open where the match is weak. Only part of the rows carry a size: once, few, many, or a class if the clone is expanded.

TRBV11-2	TRBD1	many	TRBJ1-1	TGTGCCAGCAGCTTAGTGAGGTCAGGGGGCGGAAACACTGAAGCTTTCTTT	CASSLVRSGGGNTEAFF
TRBV19	NA	few	TRBJ2-2	TGTGCCAGTACCCCATTCAGTTGGCAGACGAACACCGGGGAGCTGTTTTTT	CASTPFSWQTNTGELFF
TRBV7-2	NA	few	TRBJ1-2	TGTGCCAGCAGCCAGAGCGGGGGGCAAGGCTATGGCTACACCTTC	CASSQSGGQGYGYTF
TRBV5-6	TRBD1	few	TRBJ2-1	TGTGCCAGCACCATAGGACAGGGCGAGCAGTTCTTC	CASTIGQGEQFF
TRBV6-1	NA	few	TRBJ2-3	TGTGCCAGCAGGGACACAAGGGGCCCCACGGATACGCAGTATTTT	CASRDTRGPTDTQYF
TRBV3-1	NA	NA	TRBJ1-2	TGTGCCAGCAGCCAAGAGGCAGGAGGATTCTATGGCTACACCTTC	CASSQEAGGFYGYTF
TRBV12-3/TRBV12-4	TRBD1	many	TRBJ1-2	TGTGCCAGCAGTACCCGGACAGGTCACTATGGCTACACCTTC	CASSTRTGHYGYTF
TRBV20-1	TRBD2	NA	TRBJ2-7	TGCAGTGCCGCCGCGGCTAGCGGGGGAGTAGAAGAGCAGTACTTC	CSAAAASGGVEEQYF
TRBV5-4	NA	few	TRBJ1-1	TGTGCCAGCAGCTTGGAACGACAGCGACCTCGTGGGAACACTGAAGCTTTCTTT	CASSLERQRPRGNTEAFF
TRBV7-9	TRBD2	many	TRBJ2-7	TGTGCCAGCAGCCCCCCGGCTAGCGGGTCCTACGAGCAGTACTTC	CASSPPASGSYEQYF
TRBV30	NA	few	TRBJ1-2	TGTGCCTGGAGCAATAACGGGCCTCCATGGATTGGGGGCTACACCTTC	CAWSNNGPPWIGGYTF
TRBV19	TRBD1	NA	TRBJ1-2	TGTGCCAGTAGTTCCCGGACAGGGGACCACTATGGCTACACCTTC	CASSSRTGDHYGYTF
TRBV28	TRBD1	many	TRBJ1-1	TGTGCCAGCAGTCCGGCCGGACAGGGGGACACTGAAGCTTTCTTT	CASSPAGQGDTEAFF
TRBV20-1	TRBD2	NA	TRBJ2-7	TGCAGTGCTCCTCGGGGGGGGGGCGGCTACGAGCAGTACTTC	CSAPRGGGGYEQYF
TRBV15	NA	many	TRBJ2-6	TGTGCCACCAGCAGAGGAGGGACCCGCTCTGGGGCCAACGTCCTGACTTTC	CATSRGGTRSGANVLTF
TRBV28	NA	many	TRBJ1-4	TGTGCCAGCAGTTTAGGACAGTATAATGAAAAACTGTTTTTT	CASSLGQYNEKLFF
TRBV15	NA	few	TRBJ2-4	TGTGCCACCAGCAGAGCCACTAGACTAGCCAAAAACATTCAGTACTTC	CATSRATRLAKNIQYF
TRBV27	TRBD1	NA	TRBJ2-7	TGTGCCAGCAGTTTAAGGACAGGGACCCACGAGCAGTACTTC	CASSLRTGTHEQYF
TRBV28	TRBD1	NA	TRBJ1-6	TGTGCCAGCAGTAAGCCAGGGGGCAAGCGAGATTCACCCCTCCACTTT	CASSKPGGKRDSPLHF
TRBV28	NA	NA	TRBJ1-3	TGTGCCAGCAGTCCCGTTCTCTCTGGAAACACCATATATTTT	CASSPVLSGNTIYF
TRBV7-2	NA	few	TRBJ1-2	TGTGCCAGCAGCGAGGGCGTTCTGGGACGAAATTTCGGCTACACCTTC	CASSEGVLGRNFGYTF
TRBV5-1	NA	few	TRBJ1-4	TGCGCCAGCAGCTTGGGACAGGAATCAACTAATGAAAAACTGTTTTTT	CASSLGQESTNEKLFF
TRBV12-5	NA	NA	TRBJ2-2	TGTGCTAGTGGCTTAGAGGCCCGGGAGCTGTTTTTT	CASGLEARELFF
TRBV9	TRBD1	NA	TRBJ1-1	TGTGCCAGCAGCCAAGGGACAGGAGTCACTGAAGCTTTCTTT	CASSQGTGVTEAFF
TRBV12-3/TRBV12-4	NA	NA	TRBJ1-3	TGTGCCAGCGGAAACAGGTTCTACTCCTCTGGAAACACCATATATTTT	CASGNRFYSSGNTIYF
TRBV14	NA	NA	TRBJ1-6	TGTGCCAGCAGCCAAGGGTGGCAGGCCGGTTATTCACCCCTCCACTTT	CASSQGWQAGYSPLHF
TRBV7-2	TRBD1	NA	TRBJ2-7	TGTGCCAGCAGCTTGAACAGGGGTGAAGAGCAGTACTTC	CASSLNRGEEQYF
TRBV20-1	TRBD1	few	TRBJ1-2	TGCAGTGCTAGATCCGGACAGGCCCGTAACTATGGCTACACCTTC	CSARSGQARNYGYTF
TRBV6-1	NA	NA	TRBJ1-1	TGTGCCAGCAGTCATAGGCATTCCCAAGCTTTCTTT	CASSHRHSQAFF
TRBV6-2/TRBV6-3	NA	NA	TRBJ1-2	TGTGCCAGCAGGCCTAAGGGAAGGAACCACCCTTATGGCTACACCTTC	CASRPKGRNHPYGYTF
TRBV7-2	NA	many	TRBJ2-7	TGTGCCAGCAGTAACTCAGGGGGGTCTACCTACGAGCAGTACTTC	CASSNSGGSTYEQYF
TRBV5-5	NA	many	TRBJ1-1	TGTGCCAGCAGCTCCGGACCCGGCCCCATGAACACTGAAGCTTTCTTT	CASSSGPGPMNTEAFF
TRBV20-1	NA	NA	TRBJ1-3	TGCAGTGCTAGTGCGGGGCCCAGCTCTGGAAACACCATATATTTT	CSASAGPSSGNTIYF
TRBV19	NA	few	TRBJ1-2	TGTGCCAGTAGTCAGAACCCTAGGGATGGCTACACCTTC	CASSQNPRDGYTF
TRBV12-3/TRBV12-4	NA	NA	TRBJ1-5	TGTGCCAGCAGTTCCGGGCTCGCTAATCAGCCCCAGCATTTT	CASSSGLANQPQHF
TRBV20-1	NA	many	TRBJ2-5	TGCAGTGCTAAGGAATGGGCAATAGCAAGAGAGACCCAGTACTTC	CSAKEWAIARETQYF
TRBV4-1	NA	few	TRBJ2-6	TGCGCCAGCAGCCAAGATTGGGTTCTTCCCGGCGTCCTGACTTTC	CASSQDWVLPGVLTF
TRBV20-1	TRBD1	few	TRBJ2-7	TGCAGTGCTTGGGTCTCAGGGGGCCCTAGGAGCGAGCAGTACTTC	CSAWVSGGPRSEQYF
TRBV30	NA	few	TRBJ1-4	TGTGCCTGGAGTGTGGGCCCCGAGGAACTGTTTTTT	CAWSVGPEELFF